Below, 16 T cell receptor beta chains from the same sample are listed, as sequenced in a study of cytomegalovirus exposure and HLA in healthy donors. With 60 Vbeta and 13 Jbeta primers, the PCR was carried out. This table comes from immunoSEQ multiplex PCR, and its TCRdb copy is limited to in-frame clones, with some not included. Counted here are 75,000 to 90,000 clones, around 73% occurring once; the ten biggest clones make up about 3.5%. The sample consisted of PBMCs. All receptors derive from a man aged 45-65 years in good health and CMV-seronegative.

This clone has only a few counts. The junction and the germline gene differ at one end; a read error may be behind it. The rearrangement links TRBV5-4 to TRBJ1-2, with TRBD1 matching over 7 bases. Germline V gene sequence: CDR1 SGHNT, CDR2 YYREEE (reference sequence). This CDR3 is built from 16 residues. CDR3 bases: TGCGCCAGCAGCCAAGATCGGAACGGTCAGGGGGGCGGCTACACCTTC. Encoded protein: CASSQDRNGQGGGYTF. The variable domain in full, completed from reference TRBV5-4 and TRBJ1-2, reads ETGVTQSPTHLIKTRGQQVTLRCSSQSGHNTVSWYQQALGQGPQFIFQYYREEENGRGNFPPRFSGLQFPNYSSELNVNALELDDSALYLCASSQDRNGQGGGYTFGSGTRLTVV.

This clone was counted a few times. This sequence joins TRBV18 and TRBJ2-3; the D gene is possibly TRBD1 (7 bases). V was trimmed by 5 bases and J by 2 bases, leaving 14 bases between them. The germline V gene has CDR1 KGHSH and CDR2 LQKENI. The CDR3 is 15 amino acids. The chain's CDR3 is CASSEDRRVTDTQYF. The CDR3 DNA reads TGTGCCAGCTCAGAGGACAGGAGGGTCACAGATACGCAGTATTTT.

This chain connects TRBV6-5 to TRBJ1-2; D unclear. The CDR3 spans 15 residues. CDR1 and CDR2 (germline): MNHEY, SVGAGI. The ends were cut back, 7 bases at V and 2 bases at J, with 17 bases in the middle. CDR3 in amino acids: CASTPSWTGNYGYTF. The DNA of the CDR3 is TGTGCCAGCACCCCTTCTTGGACGGGAAACTATGGCTACACCTTC.

CDR3: CASSKFSGTGNYNEQFF. As DNA, the CDR3 is TGTGCCAGCAGCAAATTTTCCGGGACAGGCAATTACAATGAGCAGTTCTTC. The chain employs TRBV7-9 and TRBJ2-1, with 8 bases aligning to TRBD1. Germline values: CDR1 SEHNR, CDR2 FQNEAQ (reference sequence). J gave up 4 bases and V 5 bases, and 13 bases lay outside the gene matches. The CDR3 contains 17 residues.

V gene TRBV11-2 combines with J gene TRBJ1-6, with 7 bases aligning to TRBD1. The J segment lost 10 bases and the V segment lost 5 bases, leaving 11 bases of the junction unmatched. Germline CDR1 is SGHAT and CDR2 is FQNNGV. The CDR3 contains 15 residues. This CDR3 is CASSPRDSPSSPLHF. The CDR3 coding sequence is TGTGCCAGCAGCCCCCGGGACAGCCCCTCATCACCCCTCCACTTT. Filled out from reference TRBV11-2 and TRBJ1-6, the complete variable domain reads EAGVAQSPRYKIIEKRQSVAFWCNPISGHATLYWYQQILGQGPKLLIQFQNNGVVDDSQLPKDRFSAERLKGVDSTLKIQPAKLEDSAVYLCASSPRDSPSSPLHFGNGTRLTVT.

V gene TRBV27 combines with J gene TRBJ1-1; D is perhaps TRBD1 (6 bases). The CDR3 is 12 amino acids. V lost 6 bases to trimming and J lost 7 bases, with 12 bases between them. Germline V CDR1 and CDR2: MNHEY, SMNVEV (reference sequence). CDR3 protein: CASSSRGGEAFF. CDR3 in DNA: TGTGCCAGCAGCTCCAGGGGCGGTGAAGCTTTCTTT.

V and J are TRBV21-1 and TRBJ2-5; the DNA was not compared with TRBD2, the D call given in the table. TRBV21-1 is listed as a pseudogene. This CDR3 spans 16 amino acids. The CDR3 coding sequence is TGTGCCAGCAGCCCCCCGGGGCGGGGGACGAGGGAGACCCAGTACTTC. Protein sequence: CASSPPGRGTRETQYF.

As to this clone: One end of the junction is discordant with germline, which a read error may explain. The chain employs TRBV4-1 and TRBJ2-3; a possible D gene is TRBD2 (5 bases). The CDR3 is made up of 14 amino acids. Germline-derived CDR1 and CDR2 are MGHRA and YSYEKL. This chain's CDR3 is CAGSQEDSLVTQYF. CDR3 coding DNA: TGCGCCGGCAGCCAAGAGGACTCGCTTGTTACGCAGTATTTT.

The chain links TRBV7-9 to TRBJ2-5, with D tentatively TRBD2 (5 bases). V lost 1 base and J lost 4, with 13 bases in between. This CDR3 has 15 residues. In germline, CDR1 is SEHNR, CDR2 FQNEAQ (reference sequence). This chain's CDR3 is CASSLGRGLGETQYF. The CDR3 bases are TGTGCCAGCAGCTTAGGGCGAGGGCTTGGAGAGACCCAGTACTTC.

The V call is TRBV6-6, the J call TRBJ2-7; 10 bases align to TRBD1. The CDR3 has 13 amino acids. V lost 6 bases, J lost 2 bases, and 1 base stayed unmatched. The germline V gene has CDR1 MNHNY and CDR2 SVGAGI (reference sequence). CDR3 nucleotides: TGTGCCAGCAGAGACAGGGGGCCCTACGAGCAGTACTTC. Its protein product is CASRDRGPYEQYF.

The chain links TRBV30 to TRBJ1-5, with a weak D call TRBD1 (5 bases). Deletions cut 0 bases from V and 7 bases from J, with 10 bases between. This CDR3 has 13 amino acids. CDR1 is GTSNPN, CDR2 SVGIG, per germline (reference sequence). CDR3 sequence (DNA): TGTGCCTGGAGTGTAACGCGGGGCCAGCCCCAGCATTTT. Translation gives CAWSVTRGQPQHF.

The chain recombines TRBV5-8 with TRBJ2-1; a weak D match, TRBD2 (5 bases). This CDR3 has 15 amino acids. In germline, CDR1 is SGHTS, CDR2 YDEGEE. The V end was cut by 5 bases, the J end by 6 bases, with 18 bases between. The CDR3 region has the DNA TGTGCCAGCAGTCCCGGGGAGTACTCTTCCAATGAGCAGTTCTTC. This sequence encodes CASSPGEYSSNEQFF.

The chain combines TRBV30 with TRBJ1-6; D remains unclear. Germline V gene sequence: CDR1 GTSNPN, CDR2 SVGIG (reference sequence). The V gene lost 2 bases and the J gene lost 6 bases, with 8 bases spanning the gap. The CDR3 consists of 13 residues. The chain's CDR3 is CAWSPSVNSPLHF. The CDR3 nucleotides read TGTGCCTGGAGTCCCTCCGTTAATTCACCCCTCCACTTT. The full variable domain, rest sourced from reference TRBV30 and TRBJ1-6, is SQTIHQWPATLVQPVGSPLSLECTVEGTSNPNLYWYRQAAGRGLQLLFYSVGIGQISSEVPQNLSASRPQDRQFILSSKKLLLSDSGFYLCAWSPSVNSPLHFGNGTRLTVT.

The chain combines TRBV15 with TRBJ1-2; D unclear. CDR3 size: 15 residues. The V gene lost 1 base and the J gene lost 6 bases, with 15 bases spanning the gap. Germline V gene sequence: CDR1 LNHNV, CDR2 YYDKDF (reference sequence). The CDR3: CATSRVLKTPNGYTF. CDR3 DNA sequence: TGTGCCACCAGCAGAGTATTGAAGACTCCAAATGGCTACACCTTC.

The rearrangement joins TRBV30 to TRBJ1-4, with 9 bases that match TRBD1. Germline loops: CDR1 GTSNPN, CDR2 SVGIG (reference sequence). The CDR3 extends over 18 amino acids. V shed 0 bases, J shed 6 bases, and the junction held 14 bases outside the gene matches. The CDR3 DNA reads TGTGCCTGGAGTGTACGCCCTCGGACAGGGGCTGGGTATGAAAAACTGTTTTTT. Protein: CAWSVRPRTGAGYEKLFF.

The chain carries TRBV7-9 and TRBJ2-5; D may be TRBD2 (5 bases). The germline CDR1 and CDR2 sequences are SEHNR and FQNEAQ (reference sequence). This CDR3 is built from 15 residues. The V and J ends lost 5 bases and 7 bases respectively, with 20 bases between them. CDR3 in DNA: TGTGCCAGCAGCGGACGGGCGGGTGTGGACGCGACCCAGTACTTC. Its protein is CASSGRAGVDATQYF.